This TCR beta chain was obtained from a study of blood T cells in healthy people across ages. A second about 6 to 11 cycle PCR used barcoded and J-beta primers. Each CDR3 protein is one row after TCRdb ran MiXCR on the 5' RACE reads. The sample has fewer than 2 million distinct CDR3 sequences, about 39% seen once; the top ten hold 20% to 25%. Germline V gene sequence: CDR1 LGHNA, CDR2 YNFKEQ. V shed 6 bases and J shed 2 bases, with 15 bases lying between them. The CDR3 extends over 15 amino acids. The chain links TRBV4-2 to TRBJ2-3; possible D gene TRBD2, 6 bases. Sequencing used blood. This receptor was identified in a human donor in good health. As DNA, the CDR3 is TGTGCCAGCAGATACATTACGGGGGACACAGATACGCAGTATTTT. Protein: CASRYITGDTDTQYF.